The present T cell receptor (beta chain) was sequenced within a study of control samples from healthy donors and cancer patients. This clone was seen a handful of times. Assay: immunoSEQ multiplex PCR; the TCRdb copy retains only in-frame clones and omits some. The sample carries around 30,000 clones, more than 75% recorded once. This TCR was sampled from a man aged 50 to 59 with lung cancer. Sequencing input: PBMCs.

The DNA of the CDR3 is TGTGCCAGCTCATTAGACAGGGTGAACACTGAAGCTTTCTTT. Translated, it gives CASSLDRVNTEAFF. The chain couples TRBV18 to TRBJ1-1, with TRBD1 matching over 7 bases. CDR1 KGHSH and CDR2 LQKENI come from the germline V gene. This CDR3 has 14 amino acids. V trimming: 5 bases; J trimming: 0 bases; junction bases outside the gene matches: 3. The full variable domain, with the rest looked up from reference TRBV18 and TRBJ1-1, is NAGVMQNPRHLVRRRGQEARLRCSPMKGHSHVYWYRQLPEEGLKFMVYLQKENIIDESGMPKERFSAEFPKEGPSILRIQQVVRGDSAAYFCASSLDRVNTEAFFGQGTRLTVV.